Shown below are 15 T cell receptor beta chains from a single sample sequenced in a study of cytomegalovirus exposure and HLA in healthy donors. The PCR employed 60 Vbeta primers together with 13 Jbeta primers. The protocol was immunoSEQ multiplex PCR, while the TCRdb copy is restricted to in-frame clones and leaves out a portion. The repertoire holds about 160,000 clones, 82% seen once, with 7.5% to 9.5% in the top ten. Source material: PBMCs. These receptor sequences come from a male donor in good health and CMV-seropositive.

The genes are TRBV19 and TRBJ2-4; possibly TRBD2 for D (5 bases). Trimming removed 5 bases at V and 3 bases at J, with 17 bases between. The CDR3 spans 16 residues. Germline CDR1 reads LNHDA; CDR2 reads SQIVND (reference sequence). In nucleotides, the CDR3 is TGTGCCAGTAGTTCATGGGCCGGGATCGGCAAAAACATTCAGTACTTC. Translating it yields CASSSWAGIGKNIQYF.

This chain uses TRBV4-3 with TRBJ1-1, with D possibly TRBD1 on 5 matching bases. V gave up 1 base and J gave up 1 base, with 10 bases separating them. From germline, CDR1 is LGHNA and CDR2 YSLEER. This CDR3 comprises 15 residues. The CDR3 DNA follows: TGCGCCAGCAGCCAAGTTATGGACAAGAACACTGAAGCTTTCTTT. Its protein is CASSQVMDKNTEAFF.

Written as DNA, the CDR3 is TGCGCCAGCAGCCCAGACAGGGTTAGTGAAAAACTGTTTTTT. Translation: CASSPDRVSEKLFF. The rearrangement links TRBV5-1 to TRBJ1-4; 7 nucleotides line up with TRBD1. In germline, CDR1 is SGHRS, CDR2 YFSETQ. The CDR3 length is 14 residues. J was trimmed by 7 bases and V by 4 bases; bases with no gene match: 7.

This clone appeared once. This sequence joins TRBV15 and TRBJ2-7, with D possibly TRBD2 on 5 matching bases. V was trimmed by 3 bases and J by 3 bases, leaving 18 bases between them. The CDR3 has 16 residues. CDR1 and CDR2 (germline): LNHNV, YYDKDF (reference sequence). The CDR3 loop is CATSRSGAGNIYEQYF. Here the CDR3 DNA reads TGTGCCACCAGCAGGAGCGGTGCCGGGAATATCTACGAGCAGTACTTC.

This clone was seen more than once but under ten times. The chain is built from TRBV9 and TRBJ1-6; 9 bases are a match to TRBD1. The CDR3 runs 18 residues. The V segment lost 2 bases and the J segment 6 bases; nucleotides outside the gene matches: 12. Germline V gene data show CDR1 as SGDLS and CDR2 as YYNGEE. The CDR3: CASSVSPSGQGANSPLHF. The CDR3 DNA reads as TGTGCCAGCAGCGTGTCGCCCTCGGGACAGGGCGCTAATTCACCCCTCCACTTT.

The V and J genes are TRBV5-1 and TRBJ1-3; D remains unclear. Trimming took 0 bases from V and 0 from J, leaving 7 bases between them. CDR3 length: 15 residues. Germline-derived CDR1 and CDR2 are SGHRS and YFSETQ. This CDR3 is CASSLEISSGNTIYF. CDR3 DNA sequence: TGCGCCAGCAGCTTGGAGATCAGCTCTGGAAACACCATATATTTT.

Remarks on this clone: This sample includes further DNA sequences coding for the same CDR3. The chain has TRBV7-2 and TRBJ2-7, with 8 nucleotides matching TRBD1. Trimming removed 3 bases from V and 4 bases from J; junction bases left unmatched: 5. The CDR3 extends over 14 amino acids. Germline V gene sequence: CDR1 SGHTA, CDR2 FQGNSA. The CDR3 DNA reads TGTGCCAGCAGCTTTAGAGACAGGGGTTACGAGCAGTACTTC. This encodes CASSFRDRGYEQYF.

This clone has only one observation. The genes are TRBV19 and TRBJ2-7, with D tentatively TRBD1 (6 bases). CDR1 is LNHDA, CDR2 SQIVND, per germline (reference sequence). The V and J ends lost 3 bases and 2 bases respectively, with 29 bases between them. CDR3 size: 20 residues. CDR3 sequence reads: CASSISRTAQASPRPYEQYF. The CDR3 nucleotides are TGTGCCAGTAGTATCTCCCGGACAGCACAGGCATCACCGCGCCCCTACGAGCAGTACTTC. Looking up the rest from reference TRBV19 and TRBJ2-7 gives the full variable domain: DGGITQSPKYLFRKEGQNVTLSCEQNLNHDAMYWYRQDPGQGLRLIYYSQIVNDFQKGDIAEGYSVSREKKESFPLTVTSAQKNPTAFYLCASSISRTAQASPRPYEQYFGPGTRLTVT.

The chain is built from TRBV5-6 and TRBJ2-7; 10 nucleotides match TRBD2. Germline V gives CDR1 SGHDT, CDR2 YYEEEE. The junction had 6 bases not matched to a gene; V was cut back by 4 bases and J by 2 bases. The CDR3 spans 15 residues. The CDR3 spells CASSRERGGTYEQYF. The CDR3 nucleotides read TGTGCCAGCAGCCGCGAGCGGGGGGGAACCTACGAGCAGTACTTC.

The CDR3: CASSETAGMTSGTDTQYF. The CDR3 DNA sequence: TGTGCCAGCAGCGAAACCGCGGGGATGACTAGCGGCACAGATACGCAGTATTTT. This chain connects TRBV9 to TRBJ2-3; TRBD2 aligns across 8 bases. Losses at the gene ends were 3 bases for V and 1 base for J; bases not matched to a gene: 13. Germline V gene lookup returns CDR1 SGDLS and CDR2 YYNGEE. This CDR3 is built from 18 residues.

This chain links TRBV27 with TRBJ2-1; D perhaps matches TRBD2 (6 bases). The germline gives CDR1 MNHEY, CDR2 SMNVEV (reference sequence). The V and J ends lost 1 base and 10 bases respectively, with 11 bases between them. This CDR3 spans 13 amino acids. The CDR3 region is CASSLWVSGEQFF. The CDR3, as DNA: TGTGCCAGCAGTTTATGGGTTAGCGGAGAGCAGTTCTTC.

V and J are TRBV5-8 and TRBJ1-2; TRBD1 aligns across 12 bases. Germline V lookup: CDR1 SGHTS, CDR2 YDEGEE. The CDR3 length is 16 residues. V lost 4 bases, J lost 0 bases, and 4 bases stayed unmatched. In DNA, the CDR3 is TGTGCCAGCAGCCTGGGACAGGGGGCTACTAACTATGGCTACACCTTC. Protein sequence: CASSLGQGATNYGYTF. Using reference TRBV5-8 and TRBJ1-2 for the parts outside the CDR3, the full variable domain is EAGVTQSPTHLIKTRGQQATLRCSPISGHTSVYWYQQALGLGLQFLLWYDEGEERNRGNFPPRFSGRQFPNYSSELNVNALELEDSALYLCASSLGQGATNYGYTFGSGTRLTVV.

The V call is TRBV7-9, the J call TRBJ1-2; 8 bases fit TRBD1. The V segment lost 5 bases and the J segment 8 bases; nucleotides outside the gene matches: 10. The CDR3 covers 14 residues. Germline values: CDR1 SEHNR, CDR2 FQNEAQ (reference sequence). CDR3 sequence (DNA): TGTGCCAGCAGCCTAAGAACACAGGGGGACGGCTACACCTTC. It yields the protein CASSLRTQGDGYTF.

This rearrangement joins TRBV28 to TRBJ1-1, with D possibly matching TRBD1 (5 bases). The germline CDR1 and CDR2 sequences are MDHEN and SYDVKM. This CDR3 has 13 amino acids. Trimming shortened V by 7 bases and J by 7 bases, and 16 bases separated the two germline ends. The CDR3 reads CASTPRMGGEAFF. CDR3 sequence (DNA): TGTGCCAGCACCCCAAGGATGGGGGGTGAAGCTTTCTTT.

The CDR3 coding sequence is TGTGCCAGCAGCTTAGATTTACAGCCCCAGCATTTT. Translating gives CASSLDLQPQHF. This chain joins TRBV7-2 and TRBJ1-5, with D hard to call. Looked up from germline, CDR1 is SGHTA and CDR2 is FQGNSA. V shed 1 base and J shed 7 bases, with 5 bases lying between them. The CDR3 spans 12 residues.